What follows are 30 T cell receptor beta chains derived from one specimen sequenced in a study of cytomegalovirus exposure and HLA in healthy donors. The protocol was immunoSEQ multiplex PCR, while the TCRdb copy is restricted to in-frame clones and leaves out a portion. The sample lists around 140,000 clones, 89% occurring once. Specimen: PBMCs. These TCRs come from a woman between 18 and 29 years old in good health and CMV-seronegative.

This CDR3 reads CASSSGTAHTEAFF. The CDR3, as DNA: TGCGCCAGCAGCTCGGGGACAGCTCATACTGAAGCTTTCTTT. The genes are TRBV5-1 and TRBJ1-1, with TRBD1 matching 7 bases. The CDR3 is 14 residues long. The V and J ends lost 3 bases and 5 bases, in that order; junction bases with no gene match: 7. Germline CDR1 reads SGHRS; CDR2 reads YFSETQ.

The chain couples TRBV5-1 to TRBJ1-2; the match to TRBD1 covers 7 bases. CDR1 is SGHRS, CDR2 YFSETQ, per germline. Unmatched junction bases numbered 6, after V lost 0 bases and J lost 4 bases. The CDR3 totals 15 residues. The CDR3 here is CASSLVAGGGYGYTF. The DNA of the CDR3 is TGCGCCAGCAGCTTGGTTGCAGGGGGTGGCTATGGCTACACCTTC.

The chain has TRBV5-1 and TRBJ2-5, with 11 bases fitting TRBD2. Germline values: CDR1 SGHRS, CDR2 YFSETQ. V trimming: 3 bases; J trimming: 2 bases; junction bases outside the gene matches: 6. The CDR3 is made up of 16 amino acids. This chain's CDR3 is CASSSKRLAGQETQYF. In DNA, the CDR3 is TGCGCCAGCAGCTCCAAACGACTAGCGGGGCAAGAGACCCAGTACTTC.

This chain uses TRBV4-1 with TRBJ2-3; no firm D call. Trimming took off 2 bases at V and 2 bases at J, with 14 bases between the two ends. Per the germline V gene, CDR1 is MGHRA and CDR2 is YSYEKL. This CDR3 spans 16 amino acids. CDR3 sequence: CASSQIQVGNTDTQYF. CDR3 nucleotide sequence: TGCGCCAGCAGCCAAATCCAAGTGGGCAACACAGATACGCAGTATTTT.

This chain links TRBV27 with TRBJ2-6; D not resolved. With 8 bases removed from V and 0 bases from J, the gap between germline ends came to 14 bases. This CDR3 has 16 residues. Looked up from germline, CDR1 is MNHEY and CDR2 is SMNVEV (reference sequence). The CDR3 loop is CASRTAIISGANVLTF. The CDR3 region has the DNA TGTGCCAGCCGAACAGCAATTATCTCTGGGGCCAACGTCCTGACTTTC.

The chain combines TRBV6-5 with TRBJ1-2; D remains unclear. This CDR3 has 14 residues. Trimming pared 7 bases from V and 0 bases from J, leaving 12 bases between. Germline values: CDR1 MNHEY, CDR2 SVGAGI. CDR3 region: CASIGTASNYGYTF. CDR3 coding DNA: TGTGCCAGCATAGGAACAGCCTCTAACTATGGCTACACCTTC.

This chain connects TRBV28 to TRBJ1-3; TRBD1 might be the D (6 bases). CDR1 MDHEN and CDR2 SYDVKM come from the germline V gene. The V end lost 5 bases, the J end lost 4 bases, and 12 bases lay between the germline ends. This CDR3 is built from 14 residues. The CDR3, as DNA: TGTGCCAGCAGTCAGGGACAAATAGGAAACACCATATATTTT. This sequence encodes CASSQGQIGNTIYF.

This rearrangement joins TRBV6-5 to TRBJ2-2, with D possibly being TRBD2 (5 bases). V lost 0 bases, J lost 4 bases, and 12 bases lay in between. CDR3 length: 16 amino acids. The germline CDR1 and CDR2 sequences are MNHEY and SVGAGI. The CDR3 coding sequence is TGTGCCAGCAGTTACTCTGTCGGGGAGCTCACCGGGGAGCTGTTTTTT. Its protein is CASSYSVGELTGELFF.

The chain couples TRBV1 to TRBJ2-3; the table's D call TRBD2 went unverified against the DNA. TRBV1 is annotated as a pseudogene. The CDR3 has 15 amino acids. In nucleotides, the CDR3 is TGCACCAGCAAAGCGGGGGGAGAAAACACAGATACGCAGTATTTT. Protein sequence: CTSKAGGENTDTQYF.

The V and J genes are TRBV5-4 and TRBJ1-2, with 8 bases fitting TRBD1. Germline V gene data show CDR1 as SGHNT and CDR2 as YYREEE (reference sequence). The CDR3 sequence is 14 residues long. Trimming cost V 4 bases and J 7 bases; bases outside gene matches: 9. This chain's CDR3 is CASSDGQGRRGYTF. The CDR3 DNA reads as TGTGCCAGCAGCGACGGACAGGGTCGGCGTGGCTACACCTTC.

This clone was seen just once. J is TRBJ2-3 and V is TRBV7-8, with 8 bases matching TRBD2. This CDR3 contains 16 residues. Germline V CDR1 and CDR2: SGHVS, FQNEAQ. Trimming removed 1 base from V and 3 bases from J; junction bases left unmatched: 6. This chain's CDR3 is CASSLVNGGETDTQYF. The CDR3 bases are TGTGCCAGCAGCTTAGTAAACGGGGGGGAAACAGATACGCAGTATTTT.

The chain has TRBV7-9 and TRBJ2-3; 9 bases are a match to TRBD2. This CDR3 comprises 17 residues. V lost 0 bases, J lost 2 bases, and 6 bases stayed unmatched. From germline, CDR1 is SEHNR and CDR2 FQNEAQ (reference sequence). The DNA for the CDR3 is TGTGCCAGCAGCTTAGCGGGTCTAGCGGGACACACAGATACGCAGTATTTT. Amino acid sequence: CASSLAGLAGHTDTQYF.

The genes are TRBV6-5 and TRBJ2-5, with 7 bases that match TRBD2. The V segment lost 4 bases and the J segment 0 bases; nucleotides outside the gene matches: 5. This CDR3 has 15 residues. Germline assignment: CDR1 MNHEY and CDR2 SVGAGI. The CDR3 DNA reads TGTGCCAGCAGTTGGTTGGGAGGGAACCAAGAGACCCAGTACTTC. It is translated as CASSWLGGNQETQYF.

The V gene is TRBV7-2, the J gene TRBJ1-2; D may be TRBD1 (5 bases). Germline V lookup: CDR1 SGHTA, CDR2 FQGNSA. This CDR3 region has 14 residues. V was pared by 5 bases and J by 4 bases, with 14 bases between. Here the CDR3 DNA reads TGTGCCAGCAGCCCGCGGACAACCATCTATGGCTACACCTTC. This encodes CASSPRTTIYGYTF.

This chain joins TRBV7-6 and TRBJ2-5; D gene unclear. V lost 1 base, J lost 0 bases, and 6 bases lay in between. The CDR3 sequence is 14 residues long. CDR1 is SGHVS, CDR2 FNYEAQ, per germline. CDR3 sequence: CASSLGLNQETQYF. In nucleotides, the CDR3 is TGTGCCAGCAGCTTAGGCCTAAACCAAGAGACCCAGTACTTC.

This chain joins TRBV19 and TRBJ1-1; tentative D call: TRBD1 (5 bases). Germline CDR1 reads LNHDA; CDR2 reads SQIVND (reference sequence). CDR3 length: 14 amino acids. With 0 bases removed from V and 6 bases from J, the gap between germline ends came to 11 bases. CDR3 DNA sequence: TGTGCCAGTAGTATAGAGGGGGGGATCGCTGAAGCTTTCTTT. It yields the protein CASSIEGGIAEAFF.

This clone was counted only a few times. The V call is TRBV2, the J call TRBJ2-7; TRBD1 matches at 8 bases. The CDR3 sequence is 15 residues long. The germline V gene encodes CDR1 SNHLY and CDR2 FYNNEI. V lost 5 bases and J lost 4; bases outside the gene matches: 10. The CDR3, as DNA: TGTGCCAGCAGTCTTGGGACAGGATTAGGGTACGAGCAGTACTTC. Protein product: CASSLGTGLGYEQYF.

The V gene is TRBV7-9, the J gene TRBJ1-1; D uncertain. The CDR3 contains 15 residues. CDR1 is SEHNR, CDR2 FQNEAQ, per germline (reference sequence). V was pared by 1 base and J by 1 base, with 10 bases between. The CDR3, as DNA: TGTGCCAGCAGCTTAGTTCAACGGAGGAACACTGAAGCTTTCTTT. Translated: CASSLVQRRNTEAFF.

The chain has TRBV19 and TRBJ1-2; no firm D call. The ends were cut back, 0 bases at V and 6 bases at J, with 17 bases in the middle. The CDR3 loop spans 16 amino acids. Germline CDR1 is LNHDA and CDR2 is SQIVND (reference sequence). CDR3 sequence (DNA): TGTGCCAGTAGTATAGAATCGCAGAGGTGGAGGAATGGCTACACCTTC. The encoded protein is CASSIESQRWRNGYTF.

The V call is TRBV5-1, the J call TRBJ2-7; the D is unclear. Germline V lookup: CDR1 SGHRS, CDR2 YFSETQ. Trimming left V 0 bases short and J 0 bases short, with 10 bases between. The CDR3 contains 15 residues. Here the CDR3 DNA reads TGCGCCAGCAGCTTGGGGCAGGCCCCCTCCTACGAGCAGTACTTC. This codes for CASSLGQAPSYEQYF.

The chain carries TRBV19 and TRBJ1-5, with a possible D match to TRBD1 (5 bases). Trimming took off 4 bases at V and 3 bases at J, with 10 bases between the two ends. The CDR3 is 14 amino acids. CDR1 and CDR2 (germline): LNHDA, SQIVND (reference sequence). The CDR3: CASSTTGYNQPQHF. The DNA for the CDR3 is TGTGCCAGTAGTACAACAGGATACAATCAGCCCCAGCATTTT.

The rearrangement links TRBV29-1 to TRBJ2-1; TRBD2 matches at 10 bases. The CDR3 is made up of 13 amino acids. J gave up 6 bases and V 8 bases, and 7 bases lay outside the gene matches. The germline V gene has CDR1 SQVTM and CDR2 ANQGSEA. The CDR3 nucleotides are TGCAGCCCCAGCGGGGGGGCCACCAATGAGCAGTTCTTC. The encoded protein is CSPSGGATNEQFF.

The chain has TRBV4-1 and TRBJ2-1; the match to TRBD2 covers 9 bases. V lost 3 bases to trimming and J lost 6 bases; unmatched junction nucleotides: 9. The CDR3 runs 16 residues. From germline, CDR1 is MGHRA and CDR2 YSYEKL. The CDR3 loop reads CASSQVGTSMGNEQFF. The CDR3, as DNA: TGCGCCAGCAGCCAGGTCGGGACTAGCATGGGCAATGAGCAGTTCTTC.

This chain links TRBV6-5 with TRBJ1-2, with 8 bases that match TRBD1. Germline lookup yields CDR1 MNHEY and CDR2 SVGAGI. V shed 4 bases and J 4 bases; nucleotides not matched to a gene: 2. The CDR3 length is 13 residues. The CDR3 region is CASSFQGAYGYTF. CDR3 nucleotide sequence: TGTGCCAGCAGTTTTCAGGGGGCCTATGGCTACACCTTC.

This rearrangement joins TRBV5-6 to TRBJ2-5, with 8 bases lining up with TRBD2. Per germline, CDR1 SGHDT and CDR2 YYEEEE. The ends lost 3 bases at V and 8 bases at J; junction bases unmatched: 12. The CDR3 contains 15 residues. CDR3 loop: CASSWGAGDLRTQYF. CDR3 DNA sequence: TGTGCCAGCAGCTGGGGAGCGGGGGATCTGCGAACCCAGTACTTC. Full variable domain (missing parts from reference TRBV5-6 and TRBJ2-5): DAGVTQSPTHLIKTRGQQVTLRCSPKSGHDTVSWYQQALGQGPQFIFQYYEEEERQRGNFPDRFSGHQFPNYSSELNVNALLLGDSALYLCASSWGAGDLRTQYFGPGTRLLVL.

This chain joins TRBV6-5 and TRBJ2-2, with 7 positions matching TRBD2. In germline, CDR1 is MNHEY, CDR2 SVGAGI. The CDR3 runs 15 residues. With 7 bases clipped from V and 3 bases from J, the junction kept 8 bases outside the gene matches. CDR3 loop: CASKESGTYTGELFF. DNA of the CDR3: TGTGCCAGCAAGGAGAGCGGGACTTACACCGGGGAGCTGTTTTTT.

The V call is TRBV9, the J call TRBJ1-2; TRBD1 agrees at 7 bases. CDR3 length equals 16 residues. V was clipped by 0 bases and J by 1 base; unmatched bases: 6. Per germline, CDR1 SGDLS and CDR2 YYNGEE. CDR3 sequence (DNA): TGTGCCAGCAGCGTAGCTAGGGACAGAAGTAACTATGGCTACACCTTC. This sequence encodes CASSVARDRSNYGYTF.

The chain links TRBV6-4 to TRBJ2-1; 9 bases are a match to TRBD1. The V and J ends lost 2 bases and 10 bases, in that order; junction bases with no gene match: 9. The CDR3 loop spans 15 amino acids. Per germline, CDR1 MRHNA and CDR2 SNTAGT. The CDR3 DNA reads as TGTGCCAGCAGTGACACCGGGACAGGGCTAGGAGAGCAGTTCTTC. It encodes CASSDTGTGLGEQFF.

The V call is TRBV5-1, the J call TRBJ2-5, with D unclear. Trimming removed 4 bases at V and 7 bases at J, with 14 bases between. Germline CDR1 and CDR2: SGHRS and YFSETQ. This CDR3 contains 13 residues. In DNA form, the CDR3 reads TGCGCCAGCAGCCTGAATTCCATCGGGACCCAGTACTTC. Its translation is CASSLNSIGTQYF. Drawing the rest from reference TRBV5-1 and TRBJ2-5, the complete variable domain is KAGVTQTPRYLIKTRGQQVTLSCSPISGHRSVSWYQQTPGQGLQFLFEYFSETQRNKGNFPGRFSGRQFSNSRSEMNVSTLELGDSALYLCASSLNSIGTQYFGPGTRLLVL.

The rearrangement links TRBV20-1 to TRBJ1-1; D uncertain. V lost 4 bases and J lost 11, with 11 bases in between. The CDR3 covers 10 residues. Germline values: CDR1 DFQATT, CDR2 SNEGSKA (reference sequence). CDR3 amino acids: CSAILRRAFF. CDR3 bases: TGCAGTGCTATTCTCCGGCGGGCTTTCTTT.